The 29 T cell receptor beta chains given below trace back to one sample, sequenced in a study of blood T cell repertoires in COVID-19. Sequencing used immunoSEQ multiplex PCR; TCRdb keeps in-frame clones, though not all of them. Among approximately 200,000 clones listed, around 88% were seen once. What was sequenced was PBMCs or T cells enriched from blood (not recorded which). The receptors were sampled from a woman aged 25 to 39 who had recovered from COVID-19.

This clone appeared a few times. J is TRBJ1-4 and V is TRBV6-5; D is undetermined. The CDR3 runs to 14 residues. V lost 5 bases and J lost 5, with 12 bases in between. Per germline, CDR1 MNHEY and CDR2 SVGAGI. The CDR3 DNA reads TGTGCCAGCAGTCCTGAGCGCCTAAATGAAAAACTGTTTTTT. This gives the protein CASSPERLNEKLFF.

This clone was detected a few times. The chain carries TRBV4-2 and TRBJ2-5; a possible D gene is TRBD1 (5 bases). CDR3 size: 14 residues. Trimming cost V 1 base and J 5 bases, with 11 bases left between them. Germline assignment: CDR1 LGHNA and CDR2 YNFKEQ. DNA for the CDR3: TGTGCCAGCAGCCAAGGTACCCAGGGCGAGACCCAGTACTTC. This translates into CASSQGTQGETQYF.

V usage is TRBV7-9 and J usage is TRBJ2-1, with 14 bases fitting TRBD2. After removal of 4 bases from V and 4 bases from J, the junction contained 12 bases not matched to a gene. CDR1 is SEHNR, CDR2 FQNEAQ, per germline (reference sequence). The CDR3 contains 19 residues. The CDR3 sequence: CASSSFRGTSGSPYNEQFF. Written as DNA, the CDR3 is TGTGCCAGCAGCTCCTTTCGAGGGACTAGCGGGAGCCCGTACAATGAGCAGTTCTTC.

The chain links TRBV4-2 to TRBJ1-5, with 7 bases lining up with TRBD1. Per the germline V gene, CDR1 is LGHNA and CDR2 is YNFKEQ. After removal of 4 bases from V and 3 bases from J, the junction contained 9 bases not matched to a gene. The CDR3 contains 16 residues. The CDR3 DNA reads TGTGCCAGCAGCCCGTCCCCAGGGGGGTCCAATCAGCCCCAGCATTTT. Its translation is CASSPSPGGSNQPQHF.

The J gene is TRBJ1-1, the V gene TRBV28; 9 positions agree with TRBD1. The trim removed 3 bases at V and 0 bases at J, leaving 5 bases unmatched. Germline-derived CDR1 and CDR2 are MDHEN and SYDVKM. The CDR3 loop spans 16 amino acids. This CDR3 is CASSLGTGYMNTEAFF. Here the CDR3 DNA reads TGTGCCAGCAGTTTGGGGACAGGGTACATGAACACTGAAGCTTTCTTT.

V usage is TRBV2 and J usage is TRBJ1-3; D is perhaps TRBD1 (5 bases). Germline CDR1 and CDR2: SNHLY and FYNNEI. V lost 6 bases and J 10 bases, leaving 16 bases between the germline ends. The CDR3 is 13 residues long. The CDR3: CASRADQGGTIYF. The DNA for the CDR3 is TGTGCCAGCAGGGCTGACCAGGGAGGGACCATATATTTT.

This chain links TRBV21-1 with TRBJ1-5. TRBV21-1 is an annotated pseudogene. This CDR3 is built from 20 residues. For the CDR3, the DNA is TGTGCCAGCTCCCACGGAGGGGCCAAATACCGAATCGGGAGCAATCAGCCCCAGCATTTT. Translation: CASSHGGAKYRIGSNQPQHF.

The chain links TRBV21-1 to TRBJ1-5; the D segment call TRBD1 is taken from the table without a DNA check. TRBV21-1 is described as a pseudogene. This CDR3 region has 15 residues. In nucleotides, the CDR3 is TGTGCCAGCAGCAAGGACAGGGGGCCCAATCAGCCCCAGCATTTT. Translation: CASSKDRGPNQPQHF.

This clone was recorded a few times. V is TRBV6-5 and J is TRBJ1-6; TRBD1 agrees at 7 bases. V lost 2 bases and J lost 3; bases outside the gene matches: 4. Per the germline V gene, CDR1 is MNHEY and CDR2 is SVGAGI. The CDR3 has 16 residues. As DNA, the CDR3 is TGTGCCAGCAGTTACGGGACAGTTGACTATAATTCACCCCTCCACTTT. Translated, it gives CASSYGTVDYNSPLHF.

This chain uses TRBV6-4 with TRBJ2-1; D possibly corresponds to TRBD2 (5 bases). There are 14 residues in the CDR3. CDR1 is MRHNA and CDR2 is SNTAGT in the germline V gene. V shed 0 bases and J shed 9 bases, with 12 bases lying between them. In nucleotides, the CDR3 is TGTGCCAGCAGTGACTCGAGTAGTACTAGTGAGCAGTTCTTC. This gives the protein CASSDSSSTSEQFF.

The chain recombines TRBV3-1 (or the pseudogene TRBV3-2) with TRBJ2-7, with 12 bases identical to TRBD2. The CDR3 extends over 15 amino acids. Per germline, CDR1 LGHDT and CDR2 YNNKEL (reference sequence). The V gene end was trimmed by 1 base and the J gene end by 4 bases; junction bases not matched to a gene: 2. The CDR3 nucleotides are TGTGCCAGCAGCCAAGGACTAGCGGGGGATTACGAGCAGTACTTC. Protein product: CASSQGLAGDYEQYF.

The rearrangement uses TRBV6-1 and TRBJ1-5; no reliable D call. The CDR3 extends over 15 amino acids. CDR1 and CDR2 (germline): MNHNS, SASEGT. Trimming left V 3 bases short and J 5 bases short, with 14 bases between. CDR3 sequence reads: CASSDFSGFHQPQHF. CDR3 coding DNA: TGTGCCAGCAGTGATTTTTCGGGGTTTCATCAGCCCCAGCATTTT.

This chain uses TRBV28 with TRBJ1-5; D is unclear. CDR1 MDHEN and CDR2 SYDVKM come from the germline V gene. The CDR3 covers 15 residues. V lost 5 bases, J lost 2 bases, and 13 bases lay in between. The CDR3 reads CASSRIARGNQPQHF. The CDR3 nucleotides read TGTGCCAGCAGTCGGATCGCTAGAGGCAATCAGCCCCAGCATTTT.

V gene TRBV2 combines with J gene TRBJ2-7, with a weak D call TRBD2 (5 bases). Trimming shortened V by 5 bases and J by 4 bases, and 12 bases separated the two germline ends. The length of the CDR3 is 13 residues. From germline, CDR1 is SNHLY and CDR2 FYNNEI. The CDR3 reads CASSPGSPYEQYF. Written as DNA, the CDR3 is TGTGCCAGCAGTCCGGGGTCCCCATACGAGCAGTACTTC.

The V call is TRBV2, the J call TRBJ2-3; 11 bases agree with TRBD2. Germline CDR1 reads SNHLY; CDR2 reads FYNNEI. The CDR3 covers 14 residues. V trimming: 8 bases; J trimming: 2 bases; junction bases outside the gene matches: 3. As DNA, the CDR3 is TGTGCCAGCGATAGCGGGAGGGCCACAGATACGCAGTATTTT. This encodes CASDSGRATDTQYF.

The rearrangement links TRBV2 to TRBJ2-3; the match to TRBD2 covers 13 bases. The CDR3 has 15 residues. With 7 bases clipped from V and 6 bases from J, the junction kept 7 bases outside the gene matches. Germline V lookup: CDR1 SNHLY, CDR2 FYNNEI. CDR3 bases: TGTGCCAGCACTGGACTAGCGGGAGTGCCGGATACGCAGTATTTT. It yields the protein CASTGLAGVPDTQYF.

The rearrangement uses TRBV19 and TRBJ2-7, with a tentative D call TRBD2 (6 bases). V gave up 4 bases and J gave up 4 bases, with 8 bases separating them. Germline CDR1 reads LNHDA; CDR2 reads SQIVND (reference sequence). This CDR3 contains 12 residues. The CDR3: CASSSGNYEQYF. CDR3 bases: TGTGCCAGTAGTAGCGGGAATTACGAGCAGTACTTC.

The V gene is TRBV19, the J gene TRBJ2-2; 14 nucleotides match TRBD2. Germline V gene sequence: CDR1 LNHDA, CDR2 SQIVND (reference sequence). CDR3 length: 16 amino acids. V shed 8 bases, J shed 5 bases, and the junction held 7 bases outside the gene matches. The chain's CDR3 is CASETSGRAVTGELFF. Here the CDR3 DNA reads TGTGCCAGTGAGACTAGCGGGAGGGCCGTAACCGGGGAGCTGTTTTTT.

The rearrangement joins TRBV6-2 or TRBV6-3 to TRBJ1-4, with TRBD1 matching 11 bases. The CDR3 is 18 residues long. Looked up from germline, CDR1 is MNHEY and CDR2 is SVGEGT. The J segment lost 6 bases and the V segment lost 2 bases, leaving 11 bases of the junction unmatched. CDR3 in amino acids: CASSYSGTGGRLDEKLFF. CDR3 bases: TGTGCCAGCAGTTACAGCGGGACAGGGGGTCGATTGGATGAAAAACTGTTTTTT.

The chain employs TRBV7-6 and TRBJ2-3; 7 bases are a match to TRBD2. The J segment lost 1 base and the V segment lost 1 base, leaving 2 bases of the junction unmatched. The CDR3 runs to 15 residues. CDR1 is SGHVS and CDR2 is FNYEAQ in the germline V gene. CDR3 sequence reads: CASSLGSGGTDTQYF. The CDR3 DNA is TGTGCCAGCAGCTTAGGGAGCGGGGGCACAGATACGCAGTATTTT.

The V and J genes are TRBV15 and TRBJ2-7, with 10 bases fitting TRBD1. The CDR3 runs 17 residues. The germline gives CDR1 LNHNV, CDR2 YYDKDF (reference sequence). J gave up 1 base and V 5 bases, and 11 bases lay outside the gene matches. CDR3 residues: CATSPGLGTGASYEQYF. The CDR3 DNA reads TGTGCCACCAGCCCAGGTCTGGGGACAGGGGCTTCCTACGAGCAGTACTTC.

CDR3 DNA: TGTGCCAGTAGTGGACAGGGAATAGAGACCCAGTACTTC. Residues: CASSGQGIETQYF. The J gene is TRBJ2-5, the V gene TRBV19; 8 bases match TRBD1. This CDR3 comprises 13 residues. The germline V gene has CDR1 LNHDA and CDR2 SQIVND (reference sequence). With V trimmed by 5 bases and J by 4 bases, 3 bases remained unmatched. Variable domain in full (rest from reference TRBV19 and TRBJ2-5): DGGITQSPKYLFRKEGQNVTLSCEQNLNHDAMYWYRQDPGQGLRLIYYSQIVNDFQKGDIAEGYSVSREKKESFPLTVTSAQKNPTAFYLCASSGQGIETQYFGPGTRLLVL.

The gene calls are TRBV5-1 and TRBJ2-7; D is possibly TRBD2 (6 bases). Per the germline V gene, CDR1 is SGHRS and CDR2 is YFSETQ. This CDR3 is 13 amino acids long. V gave up 4 bases and J gave up 3 bases, with 11 bases separating them. CDR3 residues: CASSQRLGYEQYF. CDR3 sequence (DNA): TGCGCCAGCAGCCAAAGACTAGGCTACGAGCAGTACTTC.

This clone has only a few counts. The chain links TRBV21-1 to TRBJ1-3; the table assigns TRBD1, which was not confirmed against the DNA. TRBV21-1 is deemed a pseudogene. This CDR3 spans 17 amino acids. The DNA for the CDR3 is TGTGCCAGCAGTAAAATAACCCTGGGACAGGATGGAAACACCATATATTTT. Amino acid sequence: CASSKITLGQDGNTIYF.

The chain carries TRBV7-2 and TRBJ2-3, with TRBD2 matching 7 bases. The germline CDR1 and CDR2 sequences are SGHTA and FQGNSA. The V and J ends lost 1 base and 4 bases, in that order; junction bases with no gene match: 5. The length of the CDR3 is 15 residues. In DNA, the CDR3 is TGTGCCAGCAGCTTAGACGGGCTAGCGGCAGATACGCAGTATTTT. Protein product: CASSLDGLAADTQYF.

V usage is TRBV4-2 and J usage is TRBJ2-5; 7 bases fit TRBD2. The V gene's germline CDR1 is LGHNA and CDR2 YNFKEQ. Unmatched junction bases numbered 3, after V lost 0 bases and J lost 2 bases. The CDR3 has 15 amino acids. DNA of the CDR3: TGTGCCAGCAGCCAAGAGGGCGGGGGACAAGAGACCCAGTACTTC. Its translation: CASSQEGGGQETQYF.

The chain recombines TRBV28 with TRBJ1-5; 8 nucleotides align to TRBD1. The CDR3 has 17 amino acids. The V gene's germline CDR1 is MDHEN and CDR2 SYDVKM. J gave up 0 bases and V 6 bases, and 10 bases lay outside the gene matches. Here the CDR3 reads CASRDRDVFNSNQPQHF. CDR3 in DNA: TGTGCCAGCAGGGACAGGGATGTGTTTAATAGCAATCAGCCCCAGCATTTT.

This chain uses TRBV29-1 with TRBJ2-7; 7 nucleotides align to TRBD2. CDR1 SQVTM and CDR2 ANQGSEA come from the germline V gene. CDR3 length: 13 residues. The J segment lost 3 bases and the V segment lost 1 base, leaving 3 bases of the junction unmatched. CDR3 region: CSVEAGGDYEQYF. CDR3 DNA sequence: TGCAGCGTTGAAGCGGGAGGCGACTACGAGCAGTACTTC.

This sequence joins TRBV7-9 and TRBJ2-2; 8 positions match TRBD1. The V and J ends lost 5 bases and 1 base, in that order; junction bases with no gene match: 6. The CDR3 totals 16 residues. The V gene's germline CDR1 is SEHNR and CDR2 FQNEAQ (reference sequence). DNA for the CDR3: TGTGCCAGCAGCATACCCGGGACAGGGAACACCGGGGAGCTGTTTTTT. Its protein is CASSIPGTGNTGELFF.